A selection of T cell receptor beta chains follows, all from one sample in a study of cytomegalovirus exposure and HLA in healthy donors. Clones were sequenced by immunoSEQ multiplex PCR, and TCRdb holds only the in-frame ones, with some missing. The sample consists of tens of thousands of clones, 80% of them appearing once. The sequenced sample consisted of PBMCs. These receptors all come from a male donor in good health and CMV-seronegative. Both conserved end residues are part of each CDR3. The size of a clone is reported for some rows only, either as once, few or many, or as a class for expanded clones.

>TRBV6-5|TRBJ1-1|.|15
CASTWTGLSGTEAFF
>TRBV9|TRBJ2-1|.|14
CASSPSNSGLQQFF
>TRBV7-9|TRBJ2-7|.|15
CASSGGDSGSYEQYF
>TRBV9|TRBJ2-5|.|15
CASSVDSGGEETQYF
>TRBV25-1|TRBJ2-7|.|14
CASLGQVESYEQYF
>TRBV30|TRBJ1-5|.|14
CAWSGAPVDQPQHF
>TRBV5-1|TRBJ2-2|.|16
CASSLPGTGRTGELFF
>TRBV5-1|TRBJ2-1|once|15
CASRGTRGGAREQFF
>TRBV2|TRBJ2-1|.|12
CASNAAESEQFF
>TRBV15|TRBJ1-1|.|15
CATSRDGTGDTEAFF
>TRBV4-2|TRBJ2-1|few|16
CASSQNLATSYNEQFF
>TRBV6-6|TRBJ1-1|.|13
CASSPPGQVEAFF
>TRBV30|TRBJ1-1|.|13
CAWDNSFNTEAFF
>TRBV5-1|TRBJ2-3|few|14
CASSLTSGTDTQYF
>TRBV6-4|TRBJ1-5|.|14
CASSDSAGEPPQHF
>TRBV29-1|TRBJ1-5|.|15
CSVAGQGNSNQPQHF